The 20 T cell receptor beta chains given below trace back to one sample, sequenced in a study of T cell responses to AZD1222 COVID-19 vaccine. Assay used: immunoSEQ multiplex PCR; TCRdb lists only in-frame clones, some missing. This sample has 90,000 to 150,000 clones; roughly 86% occur once, and the top ten carry 3%. Sequenced here: peripheral blood, sampled 28 days after the second AZD1222 dose. The receptors come from an adult who received the AZD1222 COVID-19 vaccine.

This clone has just one count. V and J are TRBV29-1 and TRBJ1-6; D is ambiguous. The CDR3 loop spans 13 amino acids. The germline V gene encodes CDR1 SQVTM and CDR2 ANQGSEA. The V gene lost 5 bases and the J gene lost 11 bases, with 16 bases spanning the gap. The CDR3 loop reads CSVLFSGLTPLHF. CDR3 DNA: TGCAGCGTTCTTTTTTCGGGCCTGACACCCCTCCACTTT.

The rearrangement links TRBV4-2 to TRBJ1-5; D unclear. The germline gives CDR1 LGHNA, CDR2 YNFKEQ. The V end was cut by 1 base, the J end by 3 bases, with 7 bases between. The CDR3 totals 14 residues. The CDR3 reads CASSQGEDNQPQHF. For the CDR3, the DNA is TGTGCCAGCAGCCAAGGTGAGGACAATCAGCCCCAGCATTTT.

The rearrangement joins TRBV28 to TRBJ2-7; 13 nucleotides line up with TRBD2. The CDR3 spans 16 residues. With 4 bases clipped from V and 7 bases from J, the junction kept 10 bases outside the gene matches. Germline CDR1 MDHEN, CDR2 SYDVKM. The CDR3 bases are TGTGCCAGCAGTTCGCCCCGACTAGCGGGGGGAGTAGAGCAGTACTTC. Residues: CASSSPRLAGGVEQYF.

The chain has TRBV19 and TRBJ1-1, with TRBD1 matching 10 bases. The CDR3 has 13 amino acids. With V trimmed by 10 bases and J by 10 bases, 12 bases remained unmatched. CDR1 and CDR2 (germline): LNHDA, SQIVND (reference sequence). CDR3 DNA: TGTGCCACCCGGACAGGGGGTAGTGTAGGAGCTTTCTTT. Residues: CATRTGGSVGAFF.

The chain has TRBV30 and TRBJ2-7; a possible D gene is TRBD1 (6 bases). The CDR3 loop spans 14 amino acids. V was pared by 3 bases and J by 1 base, with 13 bases between. The germline CDR1 and CDR2 sequences are GTSNPN and SVGIG (reference sequence). The CDR3 bases are TGTGCCTGGAGACAGGGCACGGTATCCTACGAGCAGTACTTC. This codes for CAWRQGTVSYEQYF.

V gene TRBV20-1 combines with J gene TRBJ2-3; TRBD2 matches 12 bases. With 3 bases clipped from V and 2 bases from J, the junction kept 9 bases outside the gene matches. In germline, CDR1 is DFQATT, CDR2 SNEGSKA (reference sequence). The length of the CDR3 is 17 residues. In DNA, the CDR3 is TGCAGTGCTAGTCGAATCGGACTAGCGGGGATCACAGATACGCAGTATTTT. It specifies CSASRIGLAGITDTQYF.

This chain's CDR3 is CASSRSCHF. CDR3 DNA sequence: TGTGCCAGCAGCCGAAGTTGCCACTTT. The chain links TRBV27 to TRBJ1-6; D call uncertain. CDR1 and CDR2 (germline): MNHEY, SMNVEV (reference sequence). Trimming took off 6 bases at V and 18 bases at J, with 9 bases between the two ends. CDR3 length: 9 residues.

V usage is TRBV28 and J usage is TRBJ1-2, with D possibly being TRBD1 (5 bases). This CDR3 spans 15 amino acids. V lost 7 bases, J lost 6 bases, and 21 bases lay in between. CDR1 MDHEN and CDR2 SYDVKM come from the germline V gene. The CDR3 spells CASTLTRGGTHGYTF. In DNA, the CDR3 is TGTGCCAGCACCCTAACCCGGGGGGGGACGCATGGCTACACCTTC.

The rearrangement uses TRBV6-2 or TRBV6-3 and TRBJ2-7; TRBD1 agrees at 8 bases. Germline CDR1 MNHEY, CDR2 SVGEGT. This CDR3 contains 15 residues. V was clipped by 4 bases and J by 3 bases; unmatched bases: 8. The CDR3 bases are TGTGCCAGCAGTTCTTCTCGGACAGGGCGCTACGAGCAGTACTTC. This translates into CASSSSRTGRYEQYF.

The chain links TRBV30 to TRBJ1-1; D may be TRBD1 (5 bases). CDR1 and CDR2 (germline): GTSNPN, SVGIG (reference sequence). V lost 0 bases to trimming and J lost 4 bases, with 9 bases between them. CDR3 length equals 13 residues. The CDR3 protein is CAWSVGRGTEAFF. CDR3 nucleotides: TGTGCCTGGAGTGTGGGGAGGGGCACTGAAGCTTTCTTT.

The chain carries TRBV5-6 and TRBJ1-1, with 9 positions matching TRBD1. Germline assignment: CDR1 SGHDT and CDR2 YYEEEE. The CDR3 sequence is 14 residues long. V shed 4 bases and J 5 bases; nucleotides not matched to a gene: 6. This CDR3 is CASSPDRGWTEAFF. The CDR3 nucleotides read TGTGCCAGCAGCCCAGACAGGGGGTGGACTGAAGCTTTCTTT.

This chain joins TRBV5-1 and TRBJ1-1; 10 bases are a match to TRBD1. CDR1 is SGHRS and CDR2 is YFSETQ in the germline V gene. The CDR3 loop spans 14 amino acids. V lost 4 bases and J lost 4; bases outside the gene matches: 4. DNA of the CDR3: TGCGCCAGCAGCCCCGGGGACAGGGGCACTGAAGCTTTCTTT. Protein: CASSPGDRGTEAFF.

This sequence joins TRBV7-2 and TRBJ2-4; 8 nucleotides agree with TRBD2. V trimming: 5 bases; J trimming: 1 base; junction bases outside the gene matches: 4. CDR1 is SGHTA, CDR2 FQGNSA, per germline. The CDR3 is made up of 15 amino acids. The CDR3 DNA reads TGTGCCAGCAGCAACCCGGGGGGGGCCAAAAACATTCAGTACTTC. Its protein product is CASSNPGGAKNIQYF.

V gene TRBV12-3 or TRBV12-4 combines with J gene TRBJ1-1; D call uncertain. Deletions cut 2 bases from V and 11 bases from J, with 12 bases between. The CDR3 length is 12 residues. This chain's CDR3 is CASSLSGIVAFF. The CDR3 DNA sequence: TGTGCCAGCAGTTTATCGGGAATTGTCGCTTTCTTT.

The chain carries TRBV5-6 and TRBJ1-5, with 7 bases lining up with TRBD1. This CDR3 contains 13 residues. The V segment lost 3 bases and the J segment 7 bases; nucleotides outside the gene matches: 4. Germline loops: CDR1 SGHDT, CDR2 YYEEEE. The CDR3 DNA reads TGTGCCAGCAGCTCGACAGGGTTACAGCCCCAGCATTTT. As protein: CASSSTGLQPQHF.

The chain is built from TRBV11-2 and TRBJ1-5; 9 nucleotides agree with TRBD1. V was pared by 5 bases and J by 6 bases, with 5 bases of the junction left unmatched. The CDR3 runs to 14 residues. CDR1 and CDR2 (germline): SGHAT, FQNNGV. CDR3 in DNA: TGTGCCAGCAGCGCTACAGGGGGCGGTCAGCCCCAGCATTTT. Translation gives CASSATGGGQPQHF.

This chain uses TRBV5-1 with TRBJ2-2; D is undetermined. The CDR3 has 15 amino acids. The germline gives CDR1 SGHRS, CDR2 YFSETQ. Trimming took 0 bases from V and 1 from J, leaving 7 bases between them. The CDR3 protein is CASSLGRQNTGELFF. CDR3 nucleotides: TGCGCCAGCAGCTTGGGTCGACAGAACACCGGGGAGCTGTTTTTT.

The V and J genes are TRBV28 and TRBJ1-3; a weak D match, TRBD1 (5 bases). Germline-derived CDR1 and CDR2 are MDHEN and SYDVKM. V dropped 7 bases and J dropped 0 bases, with 19 bases sitting between them. This CDR3 has 17 residues. CDR3 in amino acids: CASNGAEVLGSGNTIYF. Written as DNA, the CDR3 is TGTGCCAGCAATGGGGCGGAGGTATTGGGCTCTGGAAACACCATATATTTT.

The chain links TRBV5-1 to TRBJ2-7; possible D gene TRBD2, 5 bases. The CDR3 is 14 residues long. Germline V gene sequence: CDR1 SGHRS, CDR2 YFSETQ. Trimming pared 3 bases from V and 2 bases from J, leaving 12 bases between. The CDR3 sequence is CASSSPGITYEQYF. CDR3 coding DNA: TGCGCCAGCAGCTCCCCGGGGATTACCTACGAGCAGTACTTC.

The V gene is TRBV4-3, the J gene TRBJ2-5, with no clear D. Germline CDR1 and CDR2: LGHNA and YSLEER. This CDR3 has 14 amino acids. V shed 1 base and J shed 0 bases, with 6 bases lying between them. The CDR3 protein is CASSQGWNQETQYF. CDR3 DNA sequence: TGCGCCAGCAGCCAAGGGTGGAACCAAGAGACCCAGTACTTC.